This TCR beta chain was captured by sequencing in a study of patients and donors after allogeneic stem cell transplantation. The sample holds a few counts of this clonotype. TCRdb reanalysed the RT-PCR reads using MiXCR and keeps one entry per CDR3 protein. The profile covers over 150,000 distinct CDR3 sequences, with around two fifths appearing a single time and approximately 30% taken by the ten largest. V was clipped by 3 bases and J by 7 bases, with 16 bases between them. The CDR3 runs to 14 residues. Germline V lookup: CDR1 SQVTM, CDR2 ANQGSEA. The rearrangement joins TRBV29-1 to TRBJ1-5, with D possibly matching TRBD1 (6 bases). Sequencing was done on a sample of blood, either unsorted or a sorted T cell fraction (not recorded which). This clonotype was obtained from a human donor who was either an allogeneic HSCT recipient or a stem cell or donor lymphocyte infusion donor (not recorded which). It is not recorded whose cells these are; they may come from a transplant donor. The CDR3 nucleotides are TGCAGCGTTGAGGCCGGGGGCCAAGGACAGCCCCAGCATTTT. It encodes CSVEAGGQGQPQHF.